This entry lists 18 T cell receptor beta chains sequenced from one sample in a study of cytomegalovirus exposure and HLA in healthy donors. With 60 Vbeta and 13 Jbeta primers, the PCR was carried out. Method: immunoSEQ multiplex PCR; TCRdb's copy keeps in-frame clones and lacks some. The sample has some 130,000 clones; around four fifths are singletons. Material for sequencing was PBMCs. The receptors come from a male donor in good health and CMV-seronegative.

The rearrangement uses TRBV7-9 and TRBJ2-7; 7 nucleotides line up with TRBD2. Unmatched junction bases numbered 1, after V lost 1 base and J lost 4 bases. Germline V CDR1 and CDR2: SEHNR, FQNEAQ (reference sequence). The CDR3 contains 13 residues. The DNA for the CDR3 is TGTGCCAGCAGCTTAGGGGGGGGATACGAGCAGTACTTC. It is translated as CASSLGGGYEQYF.

V is TRBV6-5 and J is TRBJ2-3; tentatively, D is TRBD1 (6 bases). This CDR3 has 14 amino acids. Per the germline V gene, CDR1 is MNHEY and CDR2 is SVGAGI. V lost 2 bases to trimming and J lost 2 bases, with 8 bases between them. CDR3 nucleotide sequence: TGTGCCAGCAGTTACGGACAGAACACAGATACGCAGTATTTT. Its translation is CASSYGQNTDTQYF.

This chain joins TRBV5-6 and TRBJ1-1; no firm D call. Germline assignment: CDR1 SGHDT and CDR2 YYEEEE. CDR3 size: 12 residues. V shed 4 bases and J shed 4 bases, with 8 bases lying between them. As DNA, the CDR3 is TGTGCCAGCAGCCGAGCCCTCACTGAAGCTTTCTTT. Translated, it gives CASSRALTEAFF.

The chain joins TRBV7-3 to TRBJ2-3; 9 nucleotides align to TRBD1. V gave up 6 bases and J gave up 6 bases; unmatched junction bases: 7. CDR3 size: 14 residues. CDR1 and CDR2 (germline): SGHTA, FQGTGA. CDR3 in amino acids: CASSTGTGSDTQYF. The CDR3 DNA sequence: TGTGCCAGCAGTACCGGGACAGGGTCCGATACGCAGTATTTT.

The chain is built from TRBV2 and TRBJ1-3; D might be TRBD1 (6 bases). There are 15 residues in the CDR3. Germline values: CDR1 SNHLY, CDR2 FYNNEI. The V and J ends lost 7 bases and 0 bases respectively, with 13 bases between them. The CDR3 protein is CASKRQEGSGNTIYF. CDR3 DNA: TGTGCCAGCAAAAGACAGGAAGGCTCTGGAAACACCATATATTTT. The full variable domain, with the rest looked up from reference TRBV2 and TRBJ1-3, is EPEVTQTPSHQVTQMGQEVILRCVPISNHLYFYWYRQILGQKVEFLVSFYNNEISEKSEIFDDQFSVERPDGSNFTLKIRSTKLEDSAMYFCASKRQEGSGNTIYFGEGSWLTVV.

V is TRBV18 and J is TRBJ2-5; TRBD2 agrees at 8 bases. This CDR3 has 15 amino acids. V was clipped by 2 bases and J by 5 bases; unmatched bases: 7. The germline CDR1 and CDR2 sequences are KGHSH and LQKENI. The CDR3 loop is CASSPGAGEWETQYF. The CDR3 nucleotides read TGTGCCAGCTCACCAGGAGCGGGAGAATGGGAGACCCAGTACTTC.

The V call is TRBV28, the J call TRBJ1-5; D is unresolved. V lost 2 bases and J lost 4, with 6 bases in between. In germline, CDR1 is MDHEN, CDR2 SYDVKM. This CDR3 is built from 13 residues. The CDR3 spells CASSLSRNQPQHF. CDR3 nucleotides: TGTGCCAGCAGTTTAAGCCGTAATCAGCCCCAGCATTTT.

The chain couples TRBV30 to TRBJ2-1; D is uncertain. With 4 bases removed from V and 6 bases from J, the gap between germline ends came to 7 bases. Looked up from germline, CDR1 is GTSNPN and CDR2 is SVGIG (reference sequence). This CDR3 region has 11 residues. The CDR3 here is CAWTNSNEQFF. For the CDR3, the DNA is TGTGCCTGGACCAACAGCAATGAGCAGTTCTTC.

This rearrangement joins TRBV5-1 to TRBJ2-7; tentative D call: TRBD2 (5 bases). The V gene's germline CDR1 is SGHRS and CDR2 YFSETQ. V was clipped by 3 bases and J by 5 bases, with 12 bases between them. This CDR3 is built from 13 residues. The CDR3: CASSYLAGHEQYF. In DNA form, the CDR3 reads TGCGCCAGCAGCTACCTCGCGGGCCACGAGCAGTACTTC.

This clone turned up a few times. This chain joins TRBV5-1 and TRBJ2-7, with D possibly matching TRBD2 (5 bases). Germline V lookup: CDR1 SGHRS, CDR2 YFSETQ. The CDR3 runs 14 residues. The V gene lost 4 bases and the J gene lost 2 bases, with 13 bases spanning the gap. The CDR3 spells CASSPEAQTYEQYF. CDR3 DNA sequence: TGCGCCAGCAGCCCGGAGGCCCAGACCTACGAGCAGTACTTC.

This clone was counted a few times. The genes are TRBV27 and TRBJ1-2; 9 bases fit TRBD1. The trim removed 1 base at V and 8 bases at J, leaving 5 bases unmatched. CDR1 and CDR2 from the germline V gene are MNHEY and SMNVEV (reference sequence). The CDR3 consists of 14 residues. Written as DNA, the CDR3 is TGTGCCAGCAGTTTATTCGACAGGGGGTACGGCTACACCTTC. Translated: CASSLFDRGYGYTF.

Only a few counts were recorded for this clone. The chain joins TRBV11-2 to TRBJ2-7; 9 nucleotides align to TRBD1. The trim removed 5 bases at V and 6 bases at J, leaving 8 bases unmatched. The CDR3 length is 14 residues. Germline CDR1 is SGHAT and CDR2 is FQNNGV. In DNA form, the CDR3 reads TGTGCCAGCAGCCATCTCCGGGACAGGGTCGAGCAGTACTTC. This gives the protein CASSHLRDRVEQYF. The variable domain in full, with the rest retrieved from reference TRBV11-2 and TRBJ2-7, is EAGVAQSPRYKIIEKRQSVAFWCNPISGHATLYWYQQILGQGPKLLIQFQNNGVVDDSQLPKDRFSAERLKGVDSTLKIQPAKLEDSAVYLCASSHLRDRVEQYFGPGTRLTVT.

The genes are TRBV6-1 and TRBJ1-2, with D perhaps matching TRBD1 (5 bases). Germline CDR1 MNHNS, CDR2 SASEGT. The CDR3 length is 14 residues. V lost 2 bases and J lost 6, with 13 bases in between. The CDR3 DNA is TGTGCCAGCAGTGAAAGGGTCAGGGAACATGGCTACACCTTC. Translating it yields CASSERVREHGYTF.

The sample holds one count of this clone. The chain employs TRBV9 and TRBJ1-1; 9 bases fit TRBD1. In germline, CDR1 is SGDLS, CDR2 YYNGEE. The ends lost 3 bases at V and 6 bases at J; junction bases unmatched: 9. This CDR3 contains 15 residues. CDR3 DNA: TGTGCCAGCAGCGCGGGACAGGGCACGGACGCTGAAGCTTTCTTT. It codes for CASSAGQGTDAEAFF. The variable domain in full, completed from reference TRBV9 and TRBJ1-1, reads DSGVTQTPKHLITATGQRVTLRCSPRSGDLSVYWYQQSLDQGLQFLIQYYNGEERAKGNILERFSAQQFPDLHSELNLSSLELGDSALYFCASSAGQGTDAEAFFGQGTRLTVV.

The CDR3 loop is CASSFSLAGETDTQYF. As DNA, the CDR3 is TGTGCCAGCAGCTTCAGTCTAGCGGGGGAAACAGATACGCAGTATTTT. The rearrangement uses TRBV7-9 and TRBJ2-3; TRBD2 matches at 10 bases. Germline CDR1 SEHNR, CDR2 FQNEAQ (reference sequence). Losses at the gene ends were 3 bases for V and 3 bases for J; bases not matched to a gene: 6. The CDR3 extends over 16 amino acids. Full variable domain (remainder filled in from reference TRBV7-9 and TRBJ2-3): DTGVSQNPRHKITKRGQNVTFRCDPISEHNRLYWYRQTLGQGPEFLTYFQNEAQLEKSRLLSDRFSAERPKGSFSTLEIQRTEQGDSAMYLCASSFSLAGETDTQYFGPGTRLTVL.

The table lists this clone with a count of one. The chain links TRBV6-5 to TRBJ2-1, with D unclear. Germline CDR1 and CDR2: MNHEY and SVGAGI. The CDR3 spans 13 residues. V lost 6 bases to trimming and J lost 0 bases, with 6 bases between them. The DNA for the CDR3 is TGTGCCAGCAGACAAAGCTCCTACAATGAGCAGTTCTTC. Its protein is CASRQSSYNEQFF.

This clone has a handful of counts. The V and J genes are TRBV4-2 and TRBJ2-3; 9 nucleotides agree with TRBD2. The CDR3 has 15 residues. Germline V gene sequence: CDR1 LGHNA, CDR2 YNFKEQ. The trim removed 0 bases at V and 4 bases at J, leaving 2 bases unmatched. The CDR3 bases are TGTGCCAGCAGCCAAGAGCGGGGGGGCCCAGATACGCAGTATTTT. Translated: CASSQERGGPDTQYF.

This rearrangement joins TRBV15 to TRBJ2-1; D possibly corresponds to TRBD2 (7 bases). The CDR3 spans 17 residues. The V gene's germline CDR1 is LNHNV and CDR2 YYDKDF (reference sequence). V shed 2 bases and J shed 9 bases, with 23 bases lying between them. The CDR3 bases are TGTGCCACCAGCAGATTTAGGGGGGGGGCAGGGTTTGGTGAGCAGTTCTTC. This gives the protein CATSRFRGGAGFGEQFF.